The present TCR beta chain was sequenced within a study of control samples from healthy donors and cancer patients. Assay used: immunoSEQ multiplex PCR; TCRdb lists only in-frame clones, some missing. The sample holds under 200,000 clones, roughly 94% seen once. The sequenced sample consisted of blood. The clonotype comes from a woman between 40 and 50 years old in good health.

Here the CDR3 DNA reads TGTGCCATCAGTGAATCGGGGACACGTAACACTGAAGCTTTCTTT. Translated, it gives CAISESGTRNTEAFF. The J gene is TRBJ1-1, the V gene TRBV10-3; TRBD1 is a possible D gene (6 bases). The germline CDR1 and CDR2 sequences are ENHRY and SYGVKD. V was pared by 3 bases and J by 2 bases, with 13 bases between. This CDR3 has 15 amino acids.